Listed here are 5 T cell receptor beta chains from one sample, sequenced in a study of cytomegalovirus exposure and HLA in healthy donors. PCR primers comprised 60 Vbeta and 13 Jbeta primers. Method: immunoSEQ multiplex PCR; TCRdb's copy keeps in-frame clones and lacks some. Of about 140,000 clones in the sample, around 80% are singletons; the top ten hold under 1.5%. Sequenced input: PBMCs. All receptors come from a male donor in good health and CMV-seropositive.

This chain uses TRBV18 with TRBJ2-7; 8 positions match TRBD1. V lost 4 bases, J lost 6 bases, and 14 bases stayed unmatched. CDR1 and CDR2 from the germline V gene are KGHSH and LQKENI. This CDR3 region has 16 residues. The CDR3 loop reads CASSLPGQALFGEQYF. CDR3 in DNA: TGTGCCAGCTCACTGCCGGGACAGGCTTTGTTTGGCGAGCAGTACTTC.

This rearrangement joins TRBV27 to TRBJ2-1, with 9 bases fitting TRBD2. CDR1 and CDR2 from the germline V gene are MNHEY and SMNVEV (reference sequence). Trimming at V came to 3 bases and at J to 8 bases, leaving 5 bases not matched to a gene. The CDR3 is 14 residues long. The CDR3 here is CASSFASGNHEQFF. CDR3 in DNA: TGTGCCAGCAGTTTTGCTAGCGGGAACCATGAGCAGTTCTTC.

This chain connects TRBV7-9 to TRBJ1-1; 7 bases agree with TRBD1. The germline V gene has CDR1 SEHNR and CDR2 FQNEAQ (reference sequence). This CDR3 contains 13 residues. The trim removed 6 bases at V and 4 bases at J, leaving 5 bases unmatched. DNA of the CDR3: TGTGCCAGCAGACCGGGACAGCTCACTGAAGCTTTCTTT. This gives the protein CASRPGQLTEAFF.

This clone has only one observation. This chain joins TRBV2 and TRBJ1-2; TRBD1 matches 9 bases. Germline V gene sequence: CDR1 SNHLY, CDR2 FYNNEI. Unmatched junction bases numbered 2, after V lost 4 bases and J lost 2 bases. This CDR3 comprises 14 residues. CDR3 in amino acids: CASSGTGVNYGYTF. CDR3 DNA: TGTGCCAGCAGTGGGACAGGGGTAAACTATGGCTACACCTTC.

The chain recombines TRBV2 with TRBJ2-3; D is ambiguous. The CDR3 consists of 13 residues. The V and J ends lost 8 bases and 3 bases respectively, with 12 bases between them. Germline CDR1 is SNHLY and CDR2 is FYNNEI. Here the CDR3 DNA reads TGTGCCAGCTGCGAGTTCCGAACAGATACGCAGTATTTT. This sequence encodes CASCEFRTDTQYF.